The T cell receptor (beta chain) described here comes from a study of T cell responses to AZD1222 COVID-19 vaccine. Here immunoSEQ multiplex PCR was the method, and the copy in TCRdb shows in-frame clones only, minus some. Here the sample spans 77,000 or so clones, roughly 84% being singletons. Study-wide points: Following two doses of AZD1222, Spike-specific TCR breadth and depth rose. The donor cohort was predominantly white British with a female majority, and clonal diversity may have been underestimated.

V lost 3 bases and J 5 bases, leaving 13 bases between the germline ends. Germline assignment: CDR1 SGHTA and CDR2 FQGNSA. The CDR3 consists of 14 residues. Worth noting for this clone: What it recognizes is unknown.

Sequenced here: peripheral blood, sampled 28 days after the second AZD1222 dose. The clonotype comes from an adult who received the AZD1222 COVID-19 vaccine. The chain recombines TRBV7-2 with TRBJ1-2, with D maybe TRBD1 (5 bases). CDR3 loop: CASSFIGTAYGYTF. The CDR3 DNA is TGTGCCAGCAGCTTTATTGGGACCGCTTATGGCTACACCTTC.